A single TCR beta chain is shown here with its context. What it binds is unknown. The record originates from a study of early T cells in non-severe SARS-CoV-2 infection. Study as a whole: RNA in bulk from unsorted whole blood was sequenced, and chains were unpaired.

Study outcomes and limitations: Matching with VDJdb favored anti-spike CD8 responses (missing private and CD4 specificities).

Unique molecular identifier tags were affixed to discrete cDNA molecules. TCRdb itself ran the 5' RACE reads through MiXCR, one entry per CDR3 protein. This table has tens of thousands of distinct CDR3 sequences, about 12% appearing once. This CDR3 spans 13 amino acids. Germline loops: CDR1 MNHEY, CDR2 SMNVEV (reference sequence). Trimming at V came to 10 bases and at J to 3 bases, leaving 6 bases not matched to a gene. This receptor was identified in an adult who was a healthcare worker with PCR-confirmed SARS-CoV-2 infection or an uninfected control (not recorded which). The chain has TRBV27 and TRBJ2-3; TRBD1 matches 8 bases. What was sequenced was whole blood. CDR3 DNA sequence: TGTGCCACCAGGAGGACAGGGACAGATACGCAGTATTTT. This sequence encodes CATRRTGTDTQYF.